The rows below give T cell receptor beta chains drawn from one sample of a study of blood T cell repertoires in COVID-19. Generated by immunoSEQ multiplex PCR, the TCRdb table keeps only in-frame clones and is missing some. The sample carries fewer than 250,000 clones, over 75% recorded once. Specimen: PBMCs or T cells enriched from blood (not recorded which). Receptor source: a middle-aged woman with acute COVID-19. Each CDR3 is given with its conserved first and last residue. A D gene is named only where the DNA matches it firmly. The size entry is marked missing in some rows and otherwise reads once, few, many or a size class.

size	length	V	D	J	DNA	CDR3
-	16	TRBV5-4	-	TRBJ2-5	TGTGCCAGCAGCTTGGCACAGGGCTTTGAACAAGAGACCCAGTACTTC	CASSLAQGFEQETQYF
-	16	TRBV18	-	TRBJ2-2	TGTGCCAGCTCACCCTCAGGCCCTCGGAACACCGGGGAGCTGTTTTTT	CASSPSGPRNTGELFF
-	16	TRBV9	TRBD2	TRBJ2-1	TGTGCCAGCAGCGTAGCGCCGGGACTAGCGGGGCGAGAGCAGTTCTTC	CASSVAPGLAGREQFF
many	13	TRBV7-2	TRBD1	TRBJ1-2	TGTGCCAGCAGCCCCGGACAGGGTTATGGCTACACCTTC	CASSPGQGYGYTF
-	18	TRBV15	TRBD2	TRBJ2-2	TGTGCCACCAGCAGGAGCCTAGCGGGAGGGAGGAACACCGGGGAGCTGTTTTTT	CATSRSLAGGRNTGELFF
few	13	TRBV27	-	TRBJ1-2	TGTGCCAGCAGCGGAGGACGCAACTATGGCTACACCTTC	CASSGGRNYGYTF
-	14	TRBV11-2	-	TRBJ1-2	TGTGCCAGCAGCAGGGGAACCGTTCTCTATGGCTACACCTTC	CASSRGTVLYGYTF
-	15	TRBV5-1	TRBD1	TRBJ1-5	TGCGCCAGCAGCTTGGCAGGGGGCGCCGATCAGCCCCAGCATTTT	CASSLAGGADQPQHF
-	13	TRBV2	TRBD2	TRBJ2-7	TGTGCCAGCAGAGCGGGAGGAGAGGACGAGCAGTACTTC	CASRAGGEDEQYF
-	12	TRBV27	-	TRBJ2-7	TGTGCCAGCCGAACCGGGGGCTACGAGCAGTACTTC	CASRTGGYEQYF
-	15	TRBV9	-	TRBJ1-2	TGTGCCAGCAGCGTAGGAACGGAGAGGCTCTATGGCTACACCTTC	CASSVGTERLYGYTF
-	12	TRBV6-4	-	TRBJ1-2	TGTGCCAGCAGTGAGGGGGGAGGAGGCTACACCTTC	CASSEGGGGYTF
-	15	TRBV9	-	TRBJ1-4	TGTGCCAGCAGCGCCATGCAGGGTTCGAATGAAAAACTGTTTTTT	CASSAMQGSNEKLFF
once	17	TRBV11-2	TRBD2	TRBJ2-1	TGTGCCAGCAGCTTAGATCTCCTAGCGGGAGGGAGGAATGAGCAGTTCTTC	CASSLDLLAGGRNEQFF
-	18	TRBV5-4	TRBD2	TRBJ2-7	TGTGCCAGCAGCTTGGTTGGGACTAGCGGGGGCCAAGGGAACGAGCAGTACTTC	CASSLVGTSGGQGNEQYF
-	14	TRBV5-4	-	TRBJ2-1	TGTGCCAGCAGCTTGAGCAGGACCTACAATGAGCAGTTCTTC	CASSLSRTYNEQFF
-	11	TRBV12-3/TRBV12-4	-	TRBJ2-7	TGTGCCAGCAGTTCAACCTACGAGCAGTACTTC	CASSSTYEQYF
few	16	TRBV27	-	TRBJ2-7	TGTGCCAGCAGCCTATCCGTCCGGACTTTAAACTACGAGCAGTACTTC	CASSLSVRTLNYEQYF
-	15	TRBV7-8	TRBD1	TRBJ2-1	TGTGCCAGCAGCTTGCGGGACAGGGATAGAAATGAGCAGTTCTTC	CASSLRDRDRNEQFF
few	15	TRBV19	TRBD1	TRBJ1-2	TGTGCCAGTAGTATTGGACAGGGGCTCAACTATGGCTACACCTTC	CASSIGQGLNYGYTF
once	13	TRBV6-9	-	TRBJ1-4	TGTGCCAGCAGTTACTATGGAAACCGGGAACTGTTTTTT	CASSYYGNRELFF
-	12	TRBV3-1/TRBV3-2	-	TRBJ2-2	TGTGCCAGCAGTGTCGGTTCCGGGGAGCTGTTTTTT	CASSVGSGELFF
-	14	TRBV9	-	TRBJ2-5	TGTGCCAGCAGCGTAGCGGCGGGAAAGGAGACCCAGTACTTC	CASSVAAGKETQYF